This T cell receptor beta chain stems from a study of blood T cell repertoires in COVID-19 (TCRdb year 2020). About the study as a whole: Samples from collaborators originated in the United States, Italy and Spain and spanned both the acute and convalescent phases of COVID-19. The prospective study material was composed of cDNA or gDNA derived from T cells, B-cell-depleted T cells, or PBMCs. The dataset comprised deeply sampled blood TCRbeta repertoires from subjects exposed to, actively infected with, or recovered from COVID-19. The repertoires were made available in a free public database intended to serve as a resource for research on the immune response to SARS-CoV-2. The samples were drawn from two sources: the first 160 participants of the ongoing ImmuneRACE study, and 1,254 subjects contributed by 6 global collaborators. The sample metadata nearly always contained a de-identified subject ID, COVID-19 status, age in years and sex. HLA class I and class II types, where available, came from metadata supplied by the sample provider rather than from assay-based typing.

In the prospective study, participants were 18 to 89 years old, resided in 24 geographic areas of the United States, and were enrolled through a virtual design. In the prospective study, cohorts were assigned on the basis of participant-reported clinical history obtained from a screening survey and a study questionnaire. Exposed participants had been in contact, within 2 weeks of entering the study, with a person who had a PCR-confirmed or clinician-diagnosed case of COVID-19. Mobile phlebotomists in the prospective study collected whole blood, serum and a nasopharyngeal or oropharyngeal swab from every participant. Over a roughly 2-month period, participants in the prospective study had the option of providing additional blood draws and questionnaires. Before DNA extraction, blood samples from the prospective study were shipped at room temperature or frozen. General conclusions and limits of the study: The amount of clinical and demographic metadata varied by source and participant and was provided uncurated.

The immunoSEQ Assay, a bias-controlled multiplex PCR, was used to amplify TCRbeta CDR3 regions from genomic DNA. In the paper's pipeline: The number of nucleated cells in each sample was estimated from the amplification of reference gene primers within the assay. To quantify the absolute abundance of each unique TCRbeta CDR3 rearrangement, sequence reads were collapsed and filtered. Productive Simpson clonality was computed per sample as the square root of Simpson's diversity index over productive rearrangements. TCRdb carries this immuneACCESS record with in-frame sequences only. Its versions omit some clonotypes, under half of them owing to an unresolved V gene in the studies checked, with the rest unexplained. V, J and clone size derive from that table, while D and trimming were established from the DNA sequence. The sample has fewer than 350,000 clones on record, 75% to 90% of them singletons. Approximately 1.9% of the sample comes from the top ten.

The CDR3 holds 17 amino acids from the cysteine to the phenylalanine. This entry keeps only the CDR3 DNA: 51 bases, framed from base 1. Sequences SEHNR (CDR1) and FQNEAQ (CDR2) are obtained from the germline V gene (reference sequence). V is reduced by 6 bases and J by 0 bases, leaving a spacing of 20 bases between them. This clone was recorded once. Its antigen remains unidentified. There are no base qualities to consult, and no much larger clone falls within one base. The sample was PBMCs or T cells enriched from blood (not recorded which). The V and J segments used are TRBV7-9 and TRBJ1-1; the D gene identity is not certain. The TCR was taken from a woman aged 25 to 39 who had been exposed to COVID-19. DNA sequence: TGTGCCAGCAGTATTTTTGTGGAGCTGGCGCTGAACACTGAAGCTTTCTTT. Translated, this is CASSIFVELALNTEAFF.